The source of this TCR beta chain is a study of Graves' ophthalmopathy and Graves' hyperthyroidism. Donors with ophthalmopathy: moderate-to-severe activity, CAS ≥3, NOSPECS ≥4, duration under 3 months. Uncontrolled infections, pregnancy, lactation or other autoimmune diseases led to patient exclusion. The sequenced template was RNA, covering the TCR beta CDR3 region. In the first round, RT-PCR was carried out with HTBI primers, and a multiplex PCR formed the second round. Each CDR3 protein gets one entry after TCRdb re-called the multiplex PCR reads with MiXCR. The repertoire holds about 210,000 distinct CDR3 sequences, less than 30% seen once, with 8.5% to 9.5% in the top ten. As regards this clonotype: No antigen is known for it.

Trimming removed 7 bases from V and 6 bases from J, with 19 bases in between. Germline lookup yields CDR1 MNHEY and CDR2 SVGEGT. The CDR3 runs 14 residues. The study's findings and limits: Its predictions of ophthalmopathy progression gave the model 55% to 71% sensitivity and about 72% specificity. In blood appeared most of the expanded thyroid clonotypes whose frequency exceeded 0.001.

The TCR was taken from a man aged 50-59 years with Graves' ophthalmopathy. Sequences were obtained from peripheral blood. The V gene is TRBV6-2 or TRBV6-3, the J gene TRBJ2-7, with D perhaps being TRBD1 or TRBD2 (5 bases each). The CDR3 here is CASIESRWGCEQYF. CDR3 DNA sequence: TGTGCCAGCATTGAAAGTAGGTGGGGGTGCGAGCAGTACTTC.